This passage covers 18 T cell receptor beta chains from one sample sequenced in a study of immune characterization of retroperitoneal liposarcoma. MiXCR was run by TCRdb on the PCR reads, yielding one entry per CDR3 protein. The table shows approximately 9,300 distinct CDR3 sequences, with about 39% occurring only once. The sequencing sample was made of tumor tissue. These receptors all stem from a female donor with retroperitoneal liposarcoma.

This clonotype is medium-sized (0.01 to 0.1%) in the sample. This chain joins TRBV6-1 and TRBJ2-6; D is undetermined. V was shortened by 1 base and J by 2 bases, with 9 bases between the two germline ends. Germline V lookup: CDR1 MNHNS, CDR2 SASEGT. CDR3 length equals 16 residues. CDR3 amino acids: CASSEEGRAGANVLTF. The CDR3 DNA sequence: TGTGCCAGCAGTGAAGAGGGTAGGGCTGGGGCCAACGTCCTGACTTTC.

The chain employs TRBV6-5 and TRBJ2-3, with 7 positions matching TRBD2. CDR1 is MNHEY, CDR2 SVGAGI, per germline. The CDR3 is 14 residues long. Trimming at V came to 7 bases and at J to 10 bases, leaving 14 bases not matched to a gene. The CDR3 sequence is CASTASGRSESQYF. The DNA of the CDR3 is TGTGCCAGCACCGCTTCCGGGAGGTCCGAATCGCAGTATTTT.

By frequency in the sample, this clonotype is medium-sized. The CDR3 is CASSLIGLAGGNEQYF. The CDR3 DNA sequence: TGTGCCAGCAGCTTAATCGGACTAGCGGGAGGGAATGAGCAGTACTTC. This chain joins TRBV11-3 and TRBJ2-1; 15 bases fit TRBD2. The tail of the sequence fits TRBJ2-7 better, so the J call may be wrong. Germline CDR1 is SGHNT and CDR2 is YENEEA. This CDR3 region has 16 residues.

By sample share, this clonotype is large. The rearrangement uses TRBV6-1 and TRBJ2-1, with D possibly matching TRBD2 (6 bases). The CDR3 runs 13 residues. Germline values: CDR1 MNHNS, CDR2 SASEGT. Trimming removed 2 bases at V and 13 bases at J, with 15 bases between. For the CDR3, the DNA is TGTGCCAGCAGTGAACGGGAGCAAGAGACCCAGTTCTTC. Its translation: CASSEREQETQFF.

V is TRBV6-1 and J is TRBJ1-2, with D possibly being TRBD1 (6 bases). Germline V lookup: CDR1 MNHNS, CDR2 SASEGT. The CDR3 contains 13 residues. The germline V and J ends were trimmed by 5 bases and 4 bases, with 11 bases remaining between them. CDR3 DNA: TGTGCCAGCAGTACGGACAGCACCTATGGCTACACCTTC. It yields the protein CASSTDSTYGYTF.

This sequence joins TRBV12-3 or TRBV12-4 and TRBJ2-1; the D is unclear. The CDR3 has 14 residues. V shed 7 bases and J shed 6 bases, with 16 bases lying between them. The CDR3 nucleotides read TGTGCCAGCACTTTCTCCCTTGGATCCAATGAGCAGTTCTTC. Its translation: CASTFSLGSNEQFF.

The chain is built from TRBV6-1 and TRBJ2-1; 8 nucleotides match TRBD2. This CDR3 comprises 15 residues. Germline-derived CDR1 and CDR2 are MNHNS and SASEGT. Trimming at V came to 4 bases and at J to 3 bases, leaving 5 bases not matched to a gene. CDR3 in amino acids: CASSATSGNYNEQFF. The CDR3 DNA is TGTGCCAGCAGTGCCACTAGCGGAAACTACAATGAGCAGTTCTTC.

This chain uses TRBV6-1 with TRBJ2-3; no definite D call. Germline CDR1 is MNHNS and CDR2 is SASEGT. This CDR3 spans 12 amino acids. V lost 4 bases to trimming and J lost 4 bases, with 6 bases between them. The CDR3 sequence is CASSVESDTQYF. DNA for the CDR3: TGTGCCAGCAGTGTAGAGTCAGATACGCAGTATTTT.

CDR3 amino acids: CASSLAGDLPYEQYF. Here the CDR3 DNA reads TGTGCCAGCAGCCTAGCGGGCGACCTTCCCTACGAGCAGTACTTC. The rearrangement uses TRBV6-1 and TRBJ2-7, with 8 bases aligning to TRBD2. Germline CDR1 and CDR2: MNHNS and SASEGT. Trimming at V came to 6 bases and at J to 2 bases, leaving 9 bases not matched to a gene. CDR3 size: 15 residues.

The gene calls are TRBV6-1 and TRBJ2-5; D may match TRBD1 or TRBD2 (5 bases each). The DNA matches TRBJ2-7 better at its end, which makes the J call doubtful. Germline V lookup: CDR1 MNHNS, CDR2 SASEGT. The CDR3 extends over 16 amino acids. This CDR3 is CASSPLEGLLAYEQYF. The CDR3 DNA is TGTGCCAGCAGTCCCCTCGAGGGGTTATTGGCCTACGAGCAGTACTTC.

This clonotype was recorded a few times. The DNA of the CDR3 is TGTGCCAGCAGTGAACTCCCGGGGGGAGAGTACGAGCAGTACTTC. This sequence encodes CASSELPGGEYEQYF. The rearrangement uses TRBV6-1 and TRBJ2-5; 7 nucleotides line up with TRBD2. TRBJ2-7 matches the DNA end more closely, so the J call is doubtful. The CDR3 totals 15 residues. CDR1 and CDR2 from the germline V gene are MNHNS and SASEGT.

This clonotype qualifies as medium-sized. The chain has TRBV6-1 and TRBJ2-2; TRBD1 aligns across 8 bases. This CDR3 has 15 residues. Trimming cost V 8 bases and J 3 bases; bases outside gene matches: 8. Germline CDR1 is MNHNS and CDR2 is SASEGT. In nucleotides, the CDR3 is TGTGCCAGCGTAACCGGGACAGGTTACACCGGGGAGCTGTTTTTT. It is translated as CASVTGTGYTGELFF.

The chain employs TRBV6-1 and TRBJ2-1; 13 nucleotides match TRBD2. The CDR3 runs to 15 residues. The V and J ends lost 7 bases and 10 bases, in that order; junction bases with no gene match: 10. Germline-derived CDR1 and CDR2 are MNHNS and SASEGT. CDR3 residues: CASKLAGGPISEQFF. The CDR3 coding sequence is TGTGCCAGCAAACTAGCGGGAGGGCCCATTTCCGAGCAGTTCTTC.

CDR3 nucleotides: TGTGCCAGCAGCCAACGACCGACAGGGGAGGGTCGAGAGACCCAGTACTTC. It is translated as CASSQRPTGEGRETQYF. V and J are TRBV4-2 and TRBJ2-5, with a possible D match to TRBD1 (8 bases). Trimming shortened V by 2 bases and J by 4 bases, and 20 bases separated the two germline ends. Germline CDR1 LGHNA, CDR2 YNFKEQ. The CDR3 totals 17 residues.

The V call is TRBV6-1, the J call TRBJ2-5; D possibly corresponds to TRBD1 (5 bases). Trimming cost V 6 bases and J 4 bases, with 12 bases left between them. Germline CDR1 and CDR2: MNHNS and SASEGT. The CDR3 extends over 13 amino acids. The CDR3 spells CASRPQGRETQYF. The DNA of the CDR3 is TGTGCCAGCAGGCCGCAGGGTCGAGAGACCCAGTACTTC.

For the CDR3, the DNA is TGTGCCAGCAGCCCTCCGGGACAGGGGGCCGATGAGCAGTTCTTC. Its protein product is CASSPPGQGADEQFF. This chain joins TRBV11-3 and TRBJ2-1; TRBD1 agrees at 12 bases. Losses at the gene ends were 5 bases for V and 8 bases for J; bases not matched to a gene: 7. Germline loops: CDR1 SGHNT, CDR2 YENEEA. The CDR3 runs 15 residues.

The rearrangement joins TRBV6-2 or TRBV6-3 to TRBJ2-5; 16 bases agree with TRBD2. The V gene end was trimmed by 2 bases and the J gene end by 4 bases; junction bases not matched to a gene: 4. CDR1 is MNHEY, CDR2 SVGEGT, per germline. CDR3 length: 17 amino acids. The CDR3 region is CASSYPGLAGGPETQYF. CDR3 in DNA: TGTGCCAGCAGTTACCCGGGACTAGCGGGGGGGCCAGAGACCCAGTACTTC.

The rearrangement joins TRBV28 to TRBJ2-7, with unresolved D. Germline V gene sequence: CDR1 MDHEN, CDR2 SYDVKM. With 3 bases removed from V and 5 bases from J, the gap between germline ends came to 26 bases. This CDR3 is built from 18 residues. The CDR3 reads CASSFSLISPDSTNEQYF. CDR3 nucleotides: TGTGCCAGCAGTTTCTCGTTAATTTCGCCTGATTCAACCAACGAGCAGTACTTC.